This TCR beta chain is drawn from a study of T cells in Graves' hyperthyroidism and ophthalmopathy. In this sample, this clonotype turned up many times. Using RNA transcripts as the source, TCR beta CDR3 regions were amplified. Primed by the HTBI set, a first-round RT-PCR was run on the TCR CDR3. TCRdb reprocessed the multiplex PCR reads with MiXCR, giving one entry per CDR3 protein. Seen here are roughly 630,000 distinct CDR3 sequences, approximately 14% observed once, and the top ten hold 7.3%. The CDR3 contains 15 residues. The ends were cut back, 2 bases at V and 9 bases at J, with 14 bases in the middle. Germline values: CDR1 MNHNY, CDR2 SVGAGI (reference sequence).

The sample consisted of blood. The sequence was collected from a woman aged 25 to 45 with Graves' hyperthyroidism. This sequence joins TRBV6-6 and TRBJ1-6; TRBD1 might be the D (6 bases). This CDR3 reads CASSYAGRGASPLHF. CDR3 nucleotides: TGTGCCAGCAGTTACGCCGGGAGGGGGGCTTCACCCCTCCACTTT.